These 18 T cell receptor beta chains came from one sample sequenced in a study of T cells in narcolepsy. TCRdb keeps only in-frame clones here, not all; method: immunoSEQ multiplex PCR. The data show around 31,000 clones, approximately 78% seen once. Sequencing was carried out using CD45RA- memory CD4+ T cells from PBMCs. These receptors originate from a human donor with narcolepsy.

The rearrangement uses TRBV30 and TRBJ1-1; D may be TRBD1 (6 bases). The length of the CDR3 is 12 residues. V was cut by 2 bases and J by 6 bases, with 10 bases left in between. CDR1 is GTSNPN, CDR2 SVGIG, per germline (reference sequence). The CDR3 region has the DNA TGTGCCTGGAGTCCCGGGGGGCCTGAAGCTTTCTTT. Translation gives CAWSPGGPEAFF. The full variable domain, completed using reference TRBV30 and TRBJ1-1, is SQTIHQWPATLVQPVGSPLSLECTVEGTSNPNLYWYRQAAGRGLQLLFYSVGIGQISSEVPQNLSASRPQDRQFILSSKKLLLSDSGFYLCAWSPGGPEAFFGQGTRLTVV.

The chain couples TRBV15 to TRBJ2-7; no clear D. From germline, CDR1 is LNHNV and CDR2 YYDKDF (reference sequence). V shed 0 bases and J shed 4 bases, with 4 bases lying between them. The CDR3 is 12 amino acids. The CDR3 DNA sequence: TGTGCCACCAGCAGAGAGAGGTACGAGCAGTACTTC. It specifies CATSRERYEQYF.

A few counts support this clone. The chain joins TRBV5-6 to TRBJ1-5; D is perhaps TRBD1 (5 bases). CDR3 length: 16 residues. The V end lost 0 bases, the J end lost 6 bases, and 16 bases lay between the germline ends. Germline V lookup: CDR1 SGHDT, CDR2 YYEEEE. The CDR3 sequence: CASSLGGAGDGQPQHF. The DNA of the CDR3 is TGTGCCAGCAGCTTGGGAGGGGCGGGGGATGGTCAGCCCCAGCATTTT.

The chain is built from TRBV7-6 and TRBJ2-5; TRBD2 matches 7 bases. The V gene end was trimmed by 2 bases and the J gene end by 7 bases; junction bases not matched to a gene: 4. CDR1 is SGHVS, CDR2 FNYEAQ, per germline. The CDR3 length is 13 residues. Written as DNA, the CDR3 is TGTGCCAGCAGCTTACAACGGGGGGTGACCCAGTACTTC. Translating it yields CASSLQRGVTQYF.

The chain uses TRBV30 and TRBJ1-1; D is uncertain. Germline assignment: CDR1 GTSNPN and CDR2 SVGIG (reference sequence). V was clipped by 2 bases and J by 4 bases, with 11 bases between them. The CDR3 covers 13 residues. The CDR3 reads CAWSKGGSTEAFF. The DNA for the CDR3 is TGTGCCTGGAGTAAAGGCGGGAGCACTGAAGCTTTCTTT.

The CDR3 region is CATLGTGRDRGYTF. The CDR3 region has the DNA TGTGCCACCTTAGGGACTGGGCGGGATCGTGGCTACACCTTC. This sequence joins TRBV25-1 and TRBJ1-2; a possible D gene is TRBD1 (5 bases). The ends were cut back, 10 bases at V and 7 bases at J, with 22 bases in the middle. The CDR3 has 14 residues. Germline V gene lookup returns CDR1 MGHDK and CDR2 SYGVNS.

V usage is TRBV29-1 and J usage is TRBJ1-1; D ambiguous. Trimming pared 1 base from V and 10 bases from J, leaving 13 bases between. This CDR3 comprises 12 residues. The germline V gene encodes CDR1 SQVTM and CDR2 ANQGSEA. The CDR3 nucleotides are TGCAGCGTTGAAGTCAATGAGGGAAGAGCTTTCTTT. Residues: CSVEVNEGRAFF.

The chain employs TRBV7-2 and TRBJ1-5, with D hard to call. Trimming removed 1 base from V and 0 bases from J, with 10 bases in between. The CDR3 spans 16 residues. Looked up from germline, CDR1 is SGHTA and CDR2 is FQGNSA. In DNA form, the CDR3 reads TGTGCCAGCAGCTTAGAGGGTGGTTATAGCAATCAGCCCCAGCATTTT. Translation gives CASSLEGGYSNQPQHF.

This clone was seen a handful of times. The rearrangement joins TRBV11-2 to TRBJ1-3; no clear D. The CDR3 runs 14 residues. V was pared by 5 bases and J by 4 bases, with 12 bases between. Germline CDR1 and CDR2: SGHAT and FQNNGV. For the CDR3, the DNA is TGTGCCAGCAGCCATCTCGAGACCGGAAACACCATATATTTT. It translates to CASSHLETGNTIYF.

This clone was counted a few times. This sequence joins TRBV18 and TRBJ1-1; D is uncertain. CDR1 and CDR2 (germline): KGHSH, LQKENI. V dropped 2 bases and J dropped 3 bases, with 7 bases sitting between them. The CDR3 loop spans 13 amino acids. CDR3 protein: CASSPSGDTEAFF. The CDR3 nucleotides are TGTGCCAGCTCACCATCGGGTGACACTGAAGCTTTCTTT.

This chain connects TRBV6-6 to TRBJ2-7, with 7 bases lining up with TRBD1. In germline, CDR1 is MNHNY, CDR2 SVGAGI (reference sequence). V was pared by 6 bases and J by 1 base, with 9 bases of the junction left unmatched. This CDR3 contains 15 residues. The CDR3, as DNA: TGTGCCAGCAGAGCTAGACAGGGCGGATCCTACGAGCAGTACTTC. Translation: CASRARQGGSYEQYF.

As for this clone: Other DNA sequences in this sample translate to the same CDR3. The chain links TRBV6-5 to TRBJ1-3; D ambiguous. This CDR3 contains 12 residues. With 5 bases removed from V and 4 bases from J, the gap between germline ends came to 6 bases. Germline CDR1 and CDR2: MNHEY and SVGAGI. CDR3 nucleotides: TGTGCCAGCAGTCCACAGGGAAACACCATATATTTT. It yields the protein CASSPQGNTIYF.

The V gene is TRBV5-1, the J gene TRBJ2-1, with D possibly being TRBD1 (5 bases). Germline-derived CDR1 and CDR2 are SGHRS and YFSETQ. This CDR3 spans 15 amino acids. V was trimmed by 4 bases and J by 2 bases, leaving 13 bases between them. CDR3 in amino acids: CASSPLGPAYNEQFF. DNA for the CDR3: TGCGCCAGCAGCCCCTTGGGGCCTGCCTACAATGAGCAGTTCTTC.

This clone rates as medium-sized. The genes are TRBV9 and TRBJ2-7, with 12 bases that match TRBD1. The CDR3 covers 17 residues. V lost 3 bases and J lost 4; bases outside the gene matches: 11. Germline CDR1 and CDR2: SGDLS and YYNGEE. CDR3 DNA sequence: TGTGCCAGCAGCGCAGAAACCGGGACAGGGGGCGAGTACGAGCAGTACTTC. Translated: CASSAETGTGGEYEQYF.

The chain joins TRBV5-1 to TRBJ2-6; 8 bases match TRBD1. CDR1 and CDR2 (germline): SGHRS, YFSETQ. The CDR3 length is 15 residues. V gave up 3 bases and J gave up 2 bases; unmatched junction bases: 1. The CDR3 region has the DNA TGCGCCAGCAGCTGGACAGGGCCTGGGGCCAACGTCCTGACTTTC. Residues: CASSWTGPGANVLTF. Combining the CDR3 with reference TRBV5-1 and TRBJ2-6 gives the whole variable domain KAGVTQTPRYLIKTRGQQVTLSCSPISGHRSVSWYQQTPGQGLQFLFEYFSETQRNKGNFPGRFSGRQFSNSRSEMNVSTLELGDSALYLCASSWTGPGANVLTFGAGSRLTVL.

This rearrangement joins TRBV25-1 to TRBJ2-6, with D perhaps matching TRBD2 (5 bases). The V and J ends lost 3 bases and 0 bases respectively, with 9 bases between them. Germline CDR1 and CDR2: MGHDK and SYGVNS. This CDR3 region has 16 residues. CDR3 nucleotide sequence: TGTGCCAGCAGTGAGTTCGGACTCTCTGGGGCCAACGTCCTGACTTTC. Protein product: CASSEFGLSGANVLTF.

Only a few counts were recorded for this clone. The chain employs TRBV28 and TRBJ1-1; D possibly corresponds to TRBD1 (5 bases). Trimming took off 9 bases at V and 7 bases at J, with 15 bases between the two ends. Germline assignment: CDR1 MDHEN and CDR2 SYDVKM. CDR3 size: 12 residues. CDR3 in DNA: TGTGCCAGTCGCAGGGTTTTGGGTGAAGCTTTCTTT. Translating gives CASRRVLGEAFF.

This clone was seen just once. The chain has TRBV2 and TRBJ1-1; D call uncertain. The germline V and J ends were trimmed by 8 bases and 2 bases, with 12 bases remaining between them. CDR1 and CDR2 (germline): SNHLY, FYNNEI. The CDR3 is made up of 13 amino acids. The CDR3 protein is CASFRRENTEAFF. Here the CDR3 DNA reads TGTGCCAGCTTTAGAAGAGAAAACACTGAAGCTTTCTTT. The full variable domain, rest sourced from reference TRBV2 and TRBJ1-1, is EPEVTQTPSHQVTQMGQEVILRCVPISNHLYFYWYRQILGQKVEFLVSFYNNEISEKSEIFDDQFSVERPDGSNFTLKIRSTKLEDSAMYFCASFRRENTEAFFGQGTRLTVV.